The 20 T cell receptor beta chains below were found in one sample sequenced in a study of sequential checkpoint blockade in melanoma. Produced via immunoSEQ multiplex PCR; TCRdb's table is partial and in-frame only. This table has tens of thousands of clones, 65% to 75% appearing once. Treatment noted: randomized to nivolumab then ipilimumab (arm A) or the reverse (arm B). The starting material was CD8+ T cells sorted from blood (inferred from file names), obtained from a patient given nivolumab and ipilimumab in sequence. Receptor source: a human donor with melanoma.

This sequence joins TRBV5-4 and TRBJ1-2; TRBD1 matches at 9 bases. This CDR3 spans 13 amino acids. The V segment lost 7 bases and the J segment 6 bases; nucleotides outside the gene matches: 7. The V gene's germline CDR1 is SGHNT and CDR2 YYREEE (reference sequence). Here the CDR3 reads CASSGQGLHGYTF. DNA for the CDR3: TGTGCCAGCTCGGGACAGGGTCTGCATGGCTACACCTTC.

This clone was seen a handful of times. V is TRBV27 and J is TRBJ2-3; D might be TRBD2 (5 bases). Germline CDR1 reads MNHEY; CDR2 reads SMNVEV (reference sequence). The CDR3 is 12 amino acids. Trimming left V 5 bases short and J 6 bases short, with 9 bases between. The CDR3 nucleotides read TGTGCCAGCAGTCCAGAGGGCGATACGCAGTATTTT. Protein: CASSPEGDTQYF.

V gene TRBV27 combines with J gene TRBJ1-2, with a weak D call TRBD1 (6 bases). CDR3 length equals 14 residues. With 1 base removed from V and 6 bases from J, the gap between germline ends came to 12 bases. Germline CDR1 and CDR2: MNHEY and SMNVEV (reference sequence). The CDR3 reads CASSLFLGADGYTF. The DNA for the CDR3 is TGTGCCAGCAGTTTATTTCTGGGGGCGGATGGCTACACCTTC.

This clone was recorded at least ten times. The gene calls are TRBV7-9 and TRBJ1-1; the D is unclear. Germline V gene sequence: CDR1 SEHNR, CDR2 FQNEAQ (reference sequence). Trimming stripped 10 bases from V and 4 bases from J, with 13 bases between. The CDR3 is made up of 12 amino acids. In nucleotides, the CDR3 is TGTGCCACCGTCACCCGGGGCACTGAAGCTTTCTTT. Its protein is CATVTRGTEAFF. The whole variable domain, filled in from reference TRBV7-9 and TRBJ1-1, reads DTGVSQNPRHKITKRGQNVTFRCDPISEHNRLYWYRQTLGQGPEFLTYFQNEAQLEKSRLLSDRFSAERPKGSFSTLEIQRTEQGDSAMYLCATVTRGTEAFFGQGTRLTVV.

The genes are TRBV27 and TRBJ2-7, with 9 bases identical to TRBD1. The CDR3 spans 14 residues. CDR1 MNHEY and CDR2 SMNVEV come from the germline V gene (reference sequence). Trimming at V came to 4 bases and at J to 5 bases, leaving 6 bases not matched to a gene. The CDR3 region has the DNA TGTGCCAGCAGTTATAACAGGGGGCACCACGAGCAGTACTTC. Amino acid sequence: CASSYNRGHHEQYF.

This clone was seen a handful of times. V gene TRBV13 combines with J gene TRBJ1-1; tentative D call: TRBD1 (6 bases). CDR1 PRHDT and CDR2 FYEKMQ come from the germline V gene (reference sequence). V dropped 0 bases and J dropped 2 bases, with 7 bases sitting between them. The CDR3 contains 14 residues. CDR3 bases: TGTGCCAGCAGCTTAGGCAGGGGAAACACTGAAGCTTTCTTT. Translation gives CASSLGRGNTEAFF.

V gene TRBV2 combines with J gene TRBJ2-3, with TRBD1 as a possible D gene (6 bases). The CDR3 is 14 amino acids. Germline V gene data show CDR1 as SNHLY and CDR2 as FYNNEI. The V gene lost 7 bases and the J gene lost 0 bases, with 11 bases spanning the gap. The CDR3 spells CASKRQVSTDTQYF. CDR3 DNA sequence: TGTGCCAGCAAACGACAGGTTAGCACAGATACGCAGTATTTT.

This clone was seen a single time. The chain has TRBV6-5 and TRBJ2-3; 8 nucleotides line up with TRBD2. The CDR3 covers 15 residues. CDR1 is MNHEY, CDR2 SVGAGI, per germline. With 3 bases clipped from V and 2 bases from J, the junction kept 4 bases outside the gene matches. The CDR3 DNA reads as TGTGCCAGCAGTTATGCGGGGGGCTTCACAGATACGCAGTATTTT. Translating gives CASSYAGGFTDTQYF.

V gene TRBV7-2 combines with J gene TRBJ2-7, with 8 bases fitting TRBD1. Germline V gives CDR1 SGHTA, CDR2 FQGNSA. The V gene end was trimmed by 5 bases and the J gene end by 3 bases; junction bases not matched to a gene: 6. This CDR3 region has 14 residues. The CDR3 protein is CASSHRDRLYEQYF. DNA for the CDR3: TGTGCCAGCAGCCACCGGGACAGGCTCTACGAGCAGTACTTC.

On this clone itself: Given a far larger clone just one base away, this is likely a sequencing read error. V is TRBV4-3 and J is TRBJ2-3; 8 bases map to TRBD1. Germline V gene sequence: CDR1 LGHNA, CDR2 YSLEER. CDR3 length: 15 amino acids. After removal of 6 bases from V and 3 bases from J, the junction contained 8 bases not matched to a gene. CDR3 DNA sequence: TGCGCCAGCAGTCTACGACAGGGGTCAACAGATACGCAGTATTTT. This gives the protein CASSLRQGSTDTQYF.

This chain connects TRBV9 to TRBJ1-2; TRBD1 might be the D (5 bases). CDR1 and CDR2 (germline): SGDLS, YYNGEE. This CDR3 has 15 residues. Trimming took off 3 bases at V and 4 bases at J, with 16 bases between the two ends. CDR3 DNA: TGTGCCAGCAGCGCGACCCCGGGGGGGGGCTATGGCTACACCTTC. It encodes CASSATPGGGYGYTF.

This clone was observed once. This chain links TRBV10-3 with TRBJ2-4, with 9 nucleotides matching TRBD2. After removal of 4 bases from V and 5 bases from J, the junction contained 9 bases not matched to a gene. CDR1 and CDR2 (germline): ENHRY, SYGVKD. The length of the CDR3 is 16 residues. The CDR3 nucleotides are TGTGCCATCAGTGTTGGCGGGGGGGCGGAACAAAACATTCAGTACTTC. Translating gives CAISVGGGAEQNIQYF.

This chain connects TRBV7-8 to TRBJ2-3; a weak D match, TRBD1 (5 bases). The germline gives CDR1 SGHVS, CDR2 FQNEAQ. V lost 5 bases to trimming and J lost 3 bases, with 30 bases between them. CDR3 length equals 20 residues. CDR3 loop: CASSQELKGPELLGTDTQYF. CDR3 DNA sequence: TGTGCCAGCAGCCAAGAACTCAAGGGGCCGGAACTTCTGGGGACAGATACGCAGTATTTT.

The chain joins TRBV27 to TRBJ2-3; 11 bases map to TRBD1. CDR1 and CDR2 (germline): MNHEY, SMNVEV (reference sequence). The CDR3 spans 15 residues. V shed 6 bases and J 4 bases; nucleotides not matched to a gene: 6. CDR3 protein: CASSPWGQGADTQYF. For the CDR3, the DNA is TGTGCCAGCAGCCCTTGGGGACAGGGGGCAGATACGCAGTATTTT.

Only a few counts were recorded for this clone. This is likely an artifact of a read error, given a far larger clone one base away. This CDR3 is also generated by other DNA sequences in the sample. The chain couples TRBV7-9 to TRBJ2-3; TRBD2 matches at 8 bases. The V gene's germline CDR1 is SEHNR and CDR2 FQNEAQ (reference sequence). The CDR3 has 15 amino acids. J was trimmed by 1 base and V by 5 bases; bases with no gene match: 5. This CDR3 reads CASSLVGGGTDTQYF. DNA of the CDR3: TGTGCCAGCAGCCTAGTCGGGGGGGGCACAGATACGCAGTATTTT.

The chain employs TRBV28 and TRBJ2-7; TRBD1 agrees at 7 bases. The CDR3 runs 17 residues. The V segment lost 5 bases and the J segment 1 base; nucleotides outside the gene matches: 14. Looked up from germline, CDR1 is MDHEN and CDR2 is SYDVKM. The CDR3 region has the DNA TGTGCCAGCAGTACGCCCCGACTCTGGACAGGTTCCTACGAGCAGTACGTC. Its translation: CASSTPRLWTGSYEQYV.

The chain employs TRBV4-3 and TRBJ2-7; the match to TRBD1 covers 8 bases. Per the germline V gene, CDR1 is LGHNA and CDR2 is YSLEER. Unmatched junction bases numbered 3, after V lost 1 base and J lost 1 base. The CDR3 loop spans 15 amino acids. The CDR3 region is CASSQVTGGSYEQYF. The CDR3 nucleotides are TGCGCCAGCAGCCAAGTAACAGGGGGTTCCTACGAGCAGTACTTC.

The rearrangement links TRBV6-5 to TRBJ1-5; 7 nucleotides agree with TRBD1. V lost 6 bases and J lost 3; bases outside the gene matches: 5. Germline V CDR1 and CDR2: MNHEY, SVGAGI. This CDR3 region has 14 residues. CDR3 in amino acids: CASRQQGINQPQHF. Written as DNA, the CDR3 is TGTGCCAGCAGGCAACAGGGGATCAATCAGCCCCAGCATTTT.

This rearrangement joins TRBV28 to TRBJ1-5; D not certain. The V and J ends lost 4 bases and 4 bases respectively, with 11 bases between them. Germline V gene lookup returns CDR1 MDHEN and CDR2 SYDVKM. CDR3 size: 14 residues. The CDR3 protein is CASSYSISNQPQHF. The CDR3 nucleotides are TGTGCCAGCAGTTACTCTATTAGTAATCAGCCCCAGCATTTT.

The chain uses TRBV5-6 and TRBJ1-6, with 8 bases that match TRBD1. V was pared by 0 bases and J by 4 bases, with 0 bases of the junction left unmatched. CDR3 size: 15 residues. CDR1 SGHDT and CDR2 YYEEEE come from the germline V gene. The CDR3 spells CASSLGDRYNSPLHF. The CDR3 bases are TGTGCCAGCAGCTTGGGGGACAGGTATAATTCACCCCTCCACTTT.